These 7 T cell receptor beta chains came from one sample sequenced in a study of read filtering for tumor transcriptome and immune sequencing. This library used 300 to 500 ng RNA and molecular barcoded adaptors spanning alpha/delta and beta/gamma chains. TCRdb used MiXCR to reprocess the reads, holding one entry per CDR3 protein. The table records about 130,000 distinct CDR3 sequences, 13% of them present only once. What was sequenced was a population of CD138-negative cells sorted from bone marrow. The receptor source for this set is a donor aged 40 or over with multiple myeloma.

Notes on this clonotype: The conserved final phenylalanine or tryptophan is absent from the CDR3, which likely points to a read error. V is TRBV7-9 and J is TRBJ1-1, with TRBD1 as a possible D gene (5 bases). V gave up 3 bases and J gave up 5 bases, with 16 bases separating them. This CDR3 contains 15 residues. Per germline, CDR1 SEHNR and CDR2 FQNEAQ (reference sequence). CDR3 region: CASSLGPGPSTEAFL. The CDR3 region has the DNA TGTGCCAGCAGCTTGGGCCCGGGGCCCAGTACTGAAGCTTTCCTT.

This clonotype was found many times. The V gene is TRBV12-3 or TRBV12-4, the J gene TRBJ1-4, with 7 nucleotides matching TRBD1. The CDR3 length is 14 residues. Unmatched junction bases numbered 1, after V lost 1 base and J lost 5 bases. CDR3 in DNA: TGTGCCAGCAGTTTAGGGGACAGAAATGAAAAACTGTTTTTT. Its protein product is CASSLGDRNEKLFF.

This clonotype appeared a few times. The V gene is TRBV11-3, the J gene TRBJ2-3, with D perhaps assigned TRBD1 or TRBD2 (5 bases each). The CDR3 extends over 16 amino acids. Trimming removed 3 bases at V and 3 bases at J, with 16 bases between. Germline values: CDR1 SGHNT, CDR2 YENEEA. This chain's CDR3 is CASSFLGTAETDTQYF. Written as DNA, the CDR3 is TGTGCCAGCAGCTTCCTAGGGACGGCTGAAACAGATACGCAGTATTTT. The full variable domain, rest sourced from reference TRBV11-3 and TRBJ2-3, is EAGVVQSPRYKIIEKKQPVAFWCNPISGHNTLYWYLQNLGQGPELLIRYENEEAVDDSQLPKDRFSAERLKGVDSTLKIQPAELGDSAVYLCASSFLGTAETDTQYFGPGTRLTVL.

In this sample, this clonotype turned up a few times. The V call is TRBV10-3, the J call TRBJ2-5, with TRBD2 matching 9 bases. Losses at the gene ends were 3 bases for V and 5 bases for J; bases not matched to a gene: 7. Germline V gene lookup returns CDR1 ENHRY and CDR2 SYGVKD. There are 15 residues in the CDR3. Here the CDR3 DNA reads TGTGCCATCAGTGAAGGGCGGGAGGGCCATGAGACCCAGTACTTC. Encoded protein: CAISEGREGHETQYF.

This clonotype appeared many times. This chain connects TRBV7-8 to TRBJ1-5, with D possibly TRBD1 on 6 matching bases. The V gene's germline CDR1 is SGHVS and CDR2 FQNEAQ. There are 15 residues in the CDR3. V dropped 2 bases and J dropped 3 bases, with 11 bases sitting between them. The DNA for the CDR3 is TGTGCCAGCAGCTTAAATACAGGGATCAATCAGCCCCAGCATTTT. Translated, it gives CASSLNTGINQPQHF.

Comment on this clonotype: A much larger clone is a single base away; this may be a read error. The rearrangement joins TRBV7-3 to TRBJ2-1, with D possibly TRBD1 on 7 matching bases. The V end was cut by 4 bases, the J end by 6 bases, with 13 bases between. Germline lookup yields CDR1 SGHTA and CDR2 FQGTGA. The CDR3 runs 14 residues. CDR3 nucleotides: TGTGCCAGCAGCTCAGGGGGTAGCGGCAATGAGCAGTTCTTC. Amino acids: CASSSGGSGNEQFF.

This clonotype showed up just a few times. This rearrangement joins TRBV24-1 to TRBJ2-3; TRBD2 aligns across 7 bases. Trimming cost V 2 bases and J 5 bases; bases outside gene matches: 12. CDR1 KGHDR and CDR2 SFDVKD come from the germline V gene. The CDR3 loop spans 17 amino acids. CDR3 nucleotides: TGTGCCACCAGTGATTCGCGGGGGAGGACGACTTTAGATACGCAGTATTTT. This codes for CATSDSRGRTTLDTQYF.